The 14 T cell receptor beta chains reported below all come from one sample, sequenced in a study of vaccination and CD4 T cells after COVID-19 (dated by TCRdb to 2021 to 2024). The library came from PCR. The data were produced on an Illumina iSeq 100. At the Johns Hopkins FTIC core, DNA from the cultured CD4+ T cells underwent TCR sequencing with the Oncomine TCR Beta short-read assay. Through fastp at Q25 and MiXCR, TCRdb rebuilt clones from the public reads, retaining in-frame beta chains. Duplicate CDR3 protein sequences are folded into a single record with the most common DNA and genes. The sample table holds under 25,000 distinct CDR3 sequences, of which around 48% were seen once. Approximately 4% of the sample is held by the ten biggest clonotypes. Their target antigens are unknown. The label giving this sample's treatment or condition can be read as: roughly 11-day PBMC culture with coronavirus spike peptide pools or control peptides (ViraFEST assay).

The specimen was CD4+ T cells from blood, cultured in vitro. Source of these receptors: a human donor who had recovered from COVID-19.

V usage is TRBV20-1 and J usage is TRBJ1-6; possibly TRBD1 for D (6 bases). V was clipped by 0 bases and J by 9 bases, with 18 bases between them. Germline V CDR1 and CDR2: DFQATT, SNEGSKA (reference sequence). The CDR3 totals 16 residues. The CDR3: CSARDGTGQNGSPLHF. DNA of the CDR3: TGCAGTGCTAGAGATGGTACAGGGCAAAACGGTTCACCCCTCCACTTT.

The V gene is TRBV28, the J gene TRBJ2-5, with a weak D call TRBD1 (5 bases). Per germline, CDR1 MDHEN and CDR2 SYDVKM. The V gene lost 6 bases and the J gene lost 4 bases, with 12 bases spanning the gap. This CDR3 contains 13 residues. The CDR3 sequence: CASRPGFPETQYF. The CDR3 bases are TGTGCCAGCAGACCAGGGTTCCCAGAGACCCAGTACTTC.

This sequence joins TRBV7-2 and TRBJ2-5, with TRBD2 identical over 13 bases. V shed 7 bases, J shed 10 bases, and the junction held 12 bases outside the gene matches. The CDR3 runs to 15 residues. Germline loops: CDR1 SGHTA, CDR2 FQGNSA. The CDR3 reads CASTQGSGTSGIQYF. CDR3 DNA sequence: TGTGCCAGCACCCAGGGAAGCGGGACTAGCGGGATCCAGTACTTC.

In its sample, this clonotype was seen a few times. The chain employs TRBV2 and TRBJ2-3, with 10 positions matching TRBD2. J was trimmed by 2 bases and V by 6 bases; bases with no gene match: 8. Germline V gives CDR1 SNHLY, CDR2 FYNNEI. This CDR3 is 16 amino acids long. In DNA, the CDR3 is TGTGCCAGCAGGAAGGGGACTAGCGCCAACACAGATACGCAGTATTTT. This codes for CASRKGTSANTDTQYF.

The chain recombines TRBV7-9 with TRBJ2-1; no reliable D call. The length of the CDR3 is 11 residues. Trimming removed 2 bases at V and 9 bases at J, with 5 bases between. Looked up from germline, CDR1 is SEHNR and CDR2 is FQNEAQ (reference sequence). The CDR3 region is CASSLIVEQFF. The DNA for the CDR3 is TGTGCCAGCAGCTTAATCGTTGAGCAGTTCTTC.

The J gene is TRBJ1-2, the V gene TRBV9; TRBD1 agrees at 11 bases. This CDR3 has 17 amino acids. Germline CDR1 SGDLS, CDR2 YYNGEE. V lost 1 base to trimming and J lost 0 bases; unmatched junction nucleotides: 5. The DNA of the CDR3 is TGTGCCAGCAGCGTACTGGGACAGGGGGGAGCTAACTATGGCTACACCTTC. Amino acids: CASSVLGQGGANYGYTF.

This clonotype was counted between two and nine times. The CDR3: CASRKDRPYSNQPQHF. CDR3 nucleotides: TGTGCCAGCAGGAAGGACAGGCCATATAGCAATCAGCCCCAGCATTTT. The rearrangement links TRBV6-2 or TRBV6-3 to TRBJ1-5, with TRBD1 matching over 7 bases. The germline gives CDR1 MNHEY, CDR2 SVGEGT. The J segment lost 0 bases and the V segment lost 6 bases, leaving 8 bases of the junction unmatched. The CDR3 spans 16 residues.

This clonotype was seen only once. The rearrangement uses TRBV6-1 and TRBJ1-4, with 9 bases matching TRBD1. This CDR3 region has 14 residues. The trim removed 7 bases at V and 7 bases at J, leaving 7 bases unmatched. Germline values: CDR1 MNHNS, CDR2 SASEGT. This chain's CDR3 is CASNTGGLGEKLFF. CDR3 nucleotides: TGTGCCAGCAATACAGGGGGCTTGGGTGAAAAACTGTTTTTT.

This clonotype was found a few times. J is TRBJ1-1 and V is TRBV7-9, with TRBD1 as a possible D gene (5 bases). The V end lost 6 bases, the J end lost 4 bases, and 15 bases lay between the germline ends. The CDR3 runs 14 residues. Per the germline V gene, CDR1 is SEHNR and CDR2 is FQNEAQ (reference sequence). The chain's CDR3 is CASRIEGTLTEAFF. As DNA, the CDR3 is TGTGCCAGCAGAATTGAAGGGACCCTCACTGAAGCTTTCTTT.

The chain couples TRBV4-1 to TRBJ2-2, with D possibly TRBD2 on 5 matching bases. This CDR3 contains 16 residues. V lost 2 bases and J lost 6, with 16 bases in between. Germline CDR1 reads MGHRA; CDR2 reads YSYEKL. CDR3 residues: CASSQRPLRAAGELFF. The CDR3 coding sequence is TGCGCCAGCAGCCAAAGGCCGCTCCGAGCGGCCGGGGAGCTGTTTTTT.

CDR3 sequence reads: CASSLPTGNTEAFF. For the CDR3, the DNA is TGTGCCAGCAGCTTACCGACAGGGAACACTGAAGCTTTCTTT. The chain carries TRBV5-6 and TRBJ1-1, with TRBD1 as a possible D gene (6 bases). Deletions cut 2 bases from V and 1 base from J, with 9 bases between. This CDR3 contains 14 residues. Per the germline V gene, CDR1 is SGHDT and CDR2 is YYEEEE.

This clonotype was counted a single time. The rearrangement uses TRBV20-1 and TRBJ2-7; 11 nucleotides agree with TRBD1. Germline trimming cut 6 bases from V and 3 bases from J; bases unmatched to any gene: 7. The CDR3 is 14 residues long. Per germline, CDR1 DFQATT and CDR2 SNEGSKA (reference sequence). For the CDR3, the DNA is TGCAGTGCCCCCGGACAGGGGGCACTCTACGAGCAGTACTTC. It yields the protein CSAPGQGALYEQYF.

The chain couples TRBV11-3 to TRBJ1-5; no clear D. The CDR3 spans 12 residues. Germline V gene lookup returns CDR1 SGHNT and CDR2 YENEEA. The V and J ends lost 0 bases and 9 bases respectively, with 6 bases between them. In DNA form, the CDR3 reads TGTGCCAGCAGCTTAGATGAGGGGCCCCAGCATTTT. As protein: CASSLDEGPQHF.

V is TRBV27 and J is TRBJ2-7, with 8 bases identical to TRBD1. The CDR3 consists of 16 residues. In germline, CDR1 is MNHEY, CDR2 SMNVEV (reference sequence). The ends lost 0 bases at V and 5 bases at J; junction bases unmatched: 9. The DNA of the CDR3 is TGTGCCAGCAGTTTATCCGGGACAGGTGTTTTCCACGAGCAGTACTTC. This sequence encodes CASSLSGTGVFHEQYF.